This T cell receptor beta chain emerged from a study of blood T cell repertoires in COVID-19. Germline V gene lookup returns CDR1 SGHNT and CDR2 YYREEE (reference sequence). Trimming removed 3 bases from V and 1 base from J, with 13 bases in between. The CDR3 is 16 amino acids. Everyone who took part was roughly 18 to 89 years old, and they came from over 20 US areas. Allocation to cohorts depended on clinical history reported by the participants. Two negative PCRs, clearance, or symptom resolution were required of recovered Cohort 3 donors. Clones were sequenced by immunoSEQ multiplex PCR, and TCRdb holds only the in-frame ones, with some missing. The table records about 48,000 clones, about 85% of them present only once.

Material for sequencing was PBMCs or T cells enriched from blood (not recorded which). This TCR was sampled from a woman aged 45-65 years who had recovered from COVID-19. This rearrangement joins TRBV5-4 to TRBJ2-2; tentative D call: TRBD2 (6 bases). The CDR3 nucleotides are TGTGCCAGCAGCTCAAGGCGGGGCTGGAACACCGGGGAGCTGTTTTTT. This encodes CASSSRRGWNTGELFF.